The 7 T cell receptor beta chains below come from one sample, sequenced in a study of T cells in Graves' hyperthyroidism and ophthalmopathy (dated by TCRdb to the late 2010s). Libraries were constructed by multiplex PCR. This sample was sequenced with an Illumina HiSeq 2000. TCR beta CDR3 regions were amplified from RNA transcripts. The first round of RT-PCR for the TCR CDR3 was performed with the HTBI primer set and the Qiagen OneStep RT-PCR kit. TCRdb trimmed the raw reads at Q25, called clones with MiXCR and kept productive beta chains. Identical CDR3 proteins give one entry, which carries the most common genes and DNA. The sample profile shows around 490,000 distinct CDR3 sequences; 20% of them were found once. Of the sample, 47% is held by the ten largest clones. The specimen was blood. The receptors shown here come from a man aged 35 to 55 with Graves' ophthalmopathy.

The chain has TRBV7-9 and TRBJ1-2; TRBD1 is a possible D gene (5 bases). The V and J ends lost 5 bases and 3 bases respectively, with 13 bases between them. Per germline, CDR1 SEHNR and CDR2 FQNEAQ (reference sequence). This CDR3 is 14 amino acids long. The CDR3 sequence: CASSQEQAYYGYTF. Written as DNA, the CDR3 is TGTGCCAGCAGCCAAGAACAGGCTTACTATGGCTACACCTTC.

This clonotype occurred a few times. This rearrangement joins TRBV5-1 to TRBJ2-7; 12 bases line up with TRBD2. The V and J ends lost 0 bases and 3 bases, in that order; junction bases with no gene match: 1. Looked up from germline, CDR1 is SGHRS and CDR2 is YFSETQ. There are 15 residues in the CDR3. The DNA of the CDR3 is TGCGCCAGCAGCTTGGTGACTAGCGGGGGCTACGAGCAGTACTTC. This sequence encodes CASSLVTSGGYEQYF.

This clonotype was recorded at least ten times. CDR3 DNA sequence: TGTGCCAGCGCTCCTCGGGCGAGGCTAGCGGGAGAACTCGCCCTGGAAACCCAGTACTTC. Translated, it gives CASAPRARLAGELALETQYF. The chain is built from TRBV7-6 and TRBJ2-5; 10 nucleotides align to TRBD2. CDR1 SGHVS and CDR2 FNYEAQ come from the germline V gene. Trimming took 8 bases from V and 8 from J; bases not matched to a gene: 29. The CDR3 covers 20 residues.

This clonotype was seen a handful of times. The chain joins TRBV5-1 to TRBJ2-3, with D unclear. CDR3 size: 15 residues. Germline V gene data show CDR1 as SGHRS and CDR2 as YFSETQ. V lost 0 bases, J lost 0 bases, and 8 bases lay in between. Written as DNA, the CDR3 is TGCGCCAGCAGCTTGGGCCCCGTGAGCACAGATACGCAGTATTTT. Amino acids: CASSLGPVSTDTQYF.

This clonotype has a count of ten or more. The gene calls are TRBV6-1 and TRBJ1-2, with D perhaps matching TRBD1 (5 bases). The germline CDR1 and CDR2 sequences are MNHNS and SASEGT. CDR3 length equals 13 residues. V was pared by 5 bases and J by 4 bases, with 11 bases between. The CDR3 bases are TGTGCCAGCAGTACGACAGCCTCCTATGGCTACACCTTC. Translating gives CASSTTASYGYTF.

In this sample, this clonotype turned up a few times. This chain links TRBV9 with TRBJ1-1; 11 positions match TRBD1. CDR1 SGDLS and CDR2 YYNGEE come from the germline V gene. With 2 bases clipped from V and 2 bases from J, the junction kept 5 bases outside the gene matches. The CDR3 has 16 residues. CDR3 in DNA: TGTGCCAGCAGCGTCGGGACAGGGGGTTCAAACACTGAAGCTTTCTTT. Translating it yields CASSVGTGGSNTEAFF.

This clonotype came up a few times. The chain has TRBV5-1 and TRBJ2-5, with 7 nucleotides matching TRBD2. Germline V CDR1 and CDR2: SGHRS, YFSETQ. Trimming at V came to 4 bases and at J to 3 bases, leaving 9 bases not matched to a gene. This CDR3 region has 15 residues. CDR3 sequence reads: CASSKWLADEETQYF. CDR3 nucleotide sequence: TGCGCCAGCAGCAAATGGCTAGCGGACGAAGAGACCCAGTACTTC.